These 7 T cell receptor beta chains share one sample of origin, sequenced in a study of control samples from healthy donors and cancer patients. Assay: immunoSEQ multiplex PCR; the TCRdb copy retains only in-frame clones and omits some. The sample holds about 35,000 clones, 86% seen once. The sample taken for sequencing was PBMCs. The origin of the receptors is a woman aged 40 to 55 with lung cancer.

The V call is TRBV10-1, the J call TRBJ1-6; D is uncertain. Germline assignment: CDR1 WNHNN and CDR2 SYGVQD (reference sequence). The CDR3 length is 14 residues. The germline V and J ends were trimmed by 5 bases and 5 bases, with 10 bases remaining between them. CDR3 in DNA: TGCGCCAGCAGTCTGTCCCAAGATAATTCACCCCTCCACTTT. It specifies CASSLSQDNSPLHF.

The chain uses TRBV11-3 and TRBJ2-6; D is unclear. This CDR3 is 15 amino acids long. Germline V gene data show CDR1 as SGHNT and CDR2 as YENEEA. Between the trimmed V and J ends, which lost 1 base and 3 bases, there was a span of 7 bases. Here the CDR3 reads CASSLGGFGANVLTF. CDR3 sequence (DNA): TGTGCCAGCAGCTTAGGGGGATTTGGGGCCAACGTCCTGACTTTC.

V is TRBV14 and J is TRBJ2-3, with a tentative D call TRBD2 (6 bases). CDR3 length equals 15 residues. V was trimmed by 4 bases and J by 6 bases, leaving 17 bases between them. Germline CDR1 is SGHDN and CDR2 is FVKESK. CDR3 in amino acids: CASSPPGLYGDTQYF. The CDR3 coding sequence is TGTGCCAGCAGCCCCCCGGGACTCTACGGGGATACGCAGTATTTT.

The CDR3: CASSLGQMNTEAFF. The CDR3 bases are TGTGCCAGTAGTCTAGGACAGATGAACACTGAAGCTTTCTTT. The chain is built from TRBV19 and TRBJ1-1; perhaps TRBD1 as D (6 bases). Germline lookup yields CDR1 LNHDA and CDR2 SQIVND (reference sequence). This CDR3 has 14 amino acids. The V end lost 5 bases, the J end lost 0 bases, and 10 bases lay between the germline ends.

The chain recombines TRBV7-2 with TRBJ2-7; D uncertain. Germline lookup yields CDR1 SGHTA and CDR2 FQGNSA. The V and J ends lost 5 bases and 1 base respectively, with 12 bases between them. This CDR3 region has 14 residues. The CDR3 protein is CASSVEIRSYEQYF. The CDR3, as DNA: TGTGCCAGCAGCGTGGAAATTCGATCCTACGAGCAGTACTTC.

The rearrangement joins TRBV7-9 to TRBJ1-2; D is undetermined. V lost 5 bases to trimming and J lost 8 bases, with 12 bases between them. The CDR3 is 12 residues long. Germline V gene lookup returns CDR1 SEHNR and CDR2 FQNEAQ (reference sequence). The CDR3 protein is CASSPGDRGYTF. CDR3 nucleotides: TGTGCCAGCAGCCCAGGAGATAGAGGCTACACCTTC.

This chain uses TRBV18 with TRBJ1-1, with 7 bases fitting TRBD1. CDR1 and CDR2 (germline): KGHSH, LQKENI. Trimming removed 3 bases from V and 6 bases from J; junction bases left unmatched: 1. The CDR3 is 12 amino acids. In nucleotides, the CDR3 is TGTGCCAGCTCACCTGGGACAGCTGAAGCTTTCTTT. Translation gives CASSPGTAEAFF.